This T cell receptor beta chain was observed in a study of T-cell reconstitution after alpha-beta-depleted transplantation in children. This CDR3 has 17 residues. Looked up from germline, CDR1 is GTSNPN and CDR2 is SVGIG (reference sequence). V shed 3 bases and J shed 0 bases, with 18 bases lying between them. Preparing the TCRbeta library involved the use of unique molecular identifiers. Via MiXCR, TCRdb re-called the PCR reads, giving one row per CDR3 protein. The sample contains hundreds of thousands of distinct CDR3 sequences, roughly 17% of which appear only once. This clonotype appeared a few times.

The chain employs TRBV30 and TRBJ2-1; D may match TRBD1 or TRBD2 (6 bases each). The origin of this receptor is a human donor who donated a stem cell graft to a child with acute myeloid leukemia. Here the sequenced sample was PBMCs from the stem cell graft donor, taken from the stem cell graft. The CDR3 DNA sequence: TGTGCCTGGAGGGGGGGAAGGGACAAACACTCCTACAATGAGCAGTTCTTC. Its protein is CAWRGGRDKHSYNEQFF.